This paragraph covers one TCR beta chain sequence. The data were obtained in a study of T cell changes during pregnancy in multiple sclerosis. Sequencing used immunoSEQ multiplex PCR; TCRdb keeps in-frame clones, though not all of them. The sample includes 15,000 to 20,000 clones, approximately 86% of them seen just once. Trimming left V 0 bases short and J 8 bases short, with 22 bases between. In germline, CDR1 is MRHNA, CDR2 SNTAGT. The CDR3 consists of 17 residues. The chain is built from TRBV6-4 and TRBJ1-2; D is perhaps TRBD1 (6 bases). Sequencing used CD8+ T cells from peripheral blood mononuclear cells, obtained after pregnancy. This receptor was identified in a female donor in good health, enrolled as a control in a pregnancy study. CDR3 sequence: CASSDSTGEPGRGGYTF. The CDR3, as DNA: TGTGCCAGCAGTGACTCGACAGGAGAACCCGGGCGCGGCGGCTACACCTTC.